This passage covers 29 T cell receptor beta chains from one sample sequenced in a study of metastatic and nonmetastatic thyroid tumors. Using MiXCR, TCRdb re-called clones from the PCR reads. The sample carries about 70,000 clones, less than 20% recorded once. Ahead of thyroid surgery, no patient had received treatment of any kind. Material: blood. These receptors originate from a female donor with papillary thyroid cancer or a benign thyroid nodule (not recorded which). Some clones in this sample may be carry-over from other donors' samples.

This clone was found once. The chain has TRBV20-1 and TRBJ2-1; D uncertain. CDR3 length: 14 residues. From germline, CDR1 is DFQATT and CDR2 SNEGSKA (reference sequence). V lost 0 bases, J lost 5 bases, and 11 bases lay in between. The CDR3 is CSARESRRNNEQFF. The DNA for the CDR3 is TGCAGTGCTAGAGAATCCAGGAGAAACAATGAGCAGTTCTTC.

This clone was detected only a few times. This chain joins TRBV12-3 or TRBV12-4 and TRBJ2-7; D gene unclear. The CDR3 has 14 residues. Trimming took off 4 bases at V and 5 bases at J, with 15 bases between the two ends. DNA for the CDR3: TGTGCCAGCAGTTCGACATTGGGCTACGACGAGCAGTACTTC. It codes for CASSSTLGYDEQYF.

There are many counts of this clone. The J gene is TRBJ2-6, the V gene TRBV3-1; perhaps TRBD1 as D (5 bases). The CDR3 has 16 amino acids. The germline V gene encodes CDR1 LGHDT and CDR2 YNNKEL (reference sequence). Trimming removed 4 bases from V and 0 bases from J, with 10 bases in between. The chain's CDR3 is CASSPDTSSGANVLTF. For the CDR3, the DNA is TGTGCCAGCAGCCCGGACACCAGCTCTGGGGCCAACGTCCTGACTTTC.

The table lists this clone with many counts. The gene calls are TRBV6-1 and TRBJ1-2, with 7 bases fitting TRBD1. The CDR3 runs to 14 residues. The germline V gene encodes CDR1 MNHNS and CDR2 SASEGT. J lost 2 bases, V lost 5 bases, and 5 bases had no gene match. CDR3 residues: CASSFDRENYGYTF. In DNA, the CDR3 is TGTGCCAGCAGTTTTGACAGGGAAAACTATGGCTACACCTTC.

The rearrangement links TRBV20-1 to TRBJ1-2; D is possibly TRBD1 (6 bases). There are 14 residues in the CDR3. Germline CDR1 and CDR2: DFQATT and SNEGSKA (reference sequence). V lost 3 bases and J lost 7, with 18 bases in between. CDR3 amino acids: CSARGAGPSSGYTF. The CDR3 DNA reads TGCAGTGCTAGGGGGGCAGGGCCGTCAAGTGGCTACACCTTC.

This clone was recorded a few times. V gene TRBV19 combines with J gene TRBJ2-7; D unclear. The germline V gene encodes CDR1 LNHDA and CDR2 SQIVND (reference sequence). The ends were cut back, 7 bases at V and 2 bases at J, with 12 bases in the middle. This CDR3 is 13 amino acids long. The CDR3 nucleotides read TGTGCCAGTAATCCAGAGGCTACCTACGAGCAGTACTTC. Translating gives CASNPEATYEQYF.

Ten or more counts support this clone. The V gene is TRBV28, the J gene TRBJ2-1, with D tentatively TRBD2 (6 bases). The CDR3 has 16 residues. Germline V gene data show CDR1 as MDHEN and CDR2 as SYDVKM. The germline V and J ends were trimmed by 3 bases and 0 bases, with 12 bases remaining between them. The CDR3 loop is CASSFSGESSYNEQFF. The CDR3, as DNA: TGTGCCAGCAGTTTTTCGGGGGAAAGCTCCTACAATGAGCAGTTCTTC.

This clone was picked up many times. The rearrangement uses TRBV20-1 and TRBJ2-7; 7 bases fit TRBD1. The junction had 13 bases not matched to a gene; V was cut back by 6 bases and J by 2 bases. The CDR3 is 15 residues long. Germline loops: CDR1 DFQATT, CDR2 SNEGSKA (reference sequence). CDR3 nucleotides: TGCAGTGCCCCGGGACAGAGCCTTTTTGCCTACGAGCAGTACTTC. This gives the protein CSAPGQSLFAYEQYF.

There are many counts of this clone. V gene TRBV5-1 combines with J gene TRBJ1-4, with TRBD1 matching over 7 bases. CDR3 length equals 16 residues. With 0 bases clipped from V and 0 bases from J, the junction kept 2 bases outside the gene matches. Germline loops: CDR1 SGHRS, CDR2 YFSETQ. The CDR3 protein is CASSLGDSPTNEKLFF. CDR3 DNA: TGCGCCAGCAGCTTGGGGGACAGCCCAACTAATGAAAAACTGTTTTTT.

The table lists this clone with many counts. Other DNA sequences in this sample translate to the same CDR3. V is TRBV20-1 and J is TRBJ1-2, with D maybe TRBD1 (6 bases). V dropped 6 bases and J dropped 0 bases, with 17 bases sitting between them. Germline loops: CDR1 DFQATT, CDR2 SNEGSKA (reference sequence). The CDR3 extends over 15 amino acids. CDR3 residues: CSALHFGQTNYGYTF. CDR3 sequence (DNA): TGCAGTGCGCTGCATTTCGGACAGACTAACTATGGCTACACCTTC.

The sample holds many counts of this clone. This chain links TRBV7-6 with TRBJ2-5, with D possibly being TRBD1 (6 bases). V lost 1 base and J 5 bases, leaving 17 bases between the germline ends. The germline gives CDR1 SGHVS, CDR2 FNYEAQ. The CDR3 runs to 16 residues. The CDR3 DNA sequence: TGTGCCAGCAGCTTAGGACCTCAGGGGAGTGGCGAGACCCAGTACTTC. This encodes CASSLGPQGSGETQYF. The variable domain in full, with the rest retrieved from reference TRBV7-6 and TRBJ2-5, is GAGVSQSPRYKVTKRGQDVALRCDPISGHVSLYWYRQALGQGPEFLTYFNYEAQQDKSGLPNDRFSAERPEGSISTLTIQRTEQRDSAMYRCASSLGPQGSGETQYFGPGTRLLVL.

This clone was detected ten times or more. The chain combines TRBV5-1 with TRBJ1-3; 9 bases map to TRBD1. The CDR3 spans 15 residues. After removal of 4 bases from V and 3 bases from J, the junction contained 5 bases not matched to a gene. CDR1 is SGHRS, CDR2 YFSETQ, per germline. CDR3 protein: CASSPTGGVGNTIYF. The CDR3 DNA sequence: TGCGCCAGCAGCCCAACAGGGGGCGTTGGAAACACCATATATTTT.

This clone has only one observation. This chain links TRBV18 with TRBJ2-7; D remains ambiguous. There are 13 residues in the CDR3. Germline CDR1 reads KGHSH; CDR2 reads LQKENI. V dropped 6 bases and J dropped 4 bases, with 13 bases sitting between them. The CDR3 spells CASSRAQNYEQYV. The CDR3 DNA is TGTGCCAGCTCCCGGGCACAGAATTACGAGCAGTACGTC.

This clone was counted only a few times. DNA of the CDR3: TGTGCCAGCCGGTTAGGAACCGGGGAGCTGTTTTTT. This codes for CASRLGTGELFF. The gene calls are TRBV19 and TRBJ2-2; D is uncertain. Looked up from germline, CDR1 is LNHDA and CDR2 is SQIVND (reference sequence). The CDR3 runs 12 residues. Trimming removed 9 bases at V and 5 bases at J, with 10 bases between. The variable domain in full, with the rest retrieved from reference TRBV19 and TRBJ2-2, is DGGITQSPKYLFRKEGQNVTLSCEQNLNHDAMYWYRQDPGQGLRLIYYSQIVNDFQKGDIAEGYSVSREKKESFPLTVTSAQKNPTAFYLCASRLGTGELFFGEGSRLTVL.

This clone was detected many times. The chain recombines TRBV3-1 with TRBJ2-2, with 8 positions matching TRBD1. V was pared by 0 bases and J by 4 bases, with 10 bases of the junction left unmatched. CDR1 is LGHDT, CDR2 YNNKEL, per germline (reference sequence). This CDR3 is built from 18 residues. The CDR3 here is CASSQERIGQGPTGELFF. As DNA, the CDR3 is TGTGCCAGCAGCCAAGAGCGGATAGGACAGGGACCCACCGGGGAGCTGTTTTTT.

This clone appeared many times. The V gene is TRBV27, the J gene TRBJ1-1; D gene uncertain. CDR1 is MNHEY, CDR2 SMNVEV, per germline (reference sequence). V was cut by 3 bases and J by 1 base, with 6 bases left in between. This CDR3 region has 13 residues. CDR3 residues: CASSLGGNTEAFF. The CDR3 nucleotides are TGTGCCAGCAGTTTGGGAGGGAACACTGAAGCTTTCTTT.

The chain recombines TRBV19 with TRBJ1-2, with a tentative D call TRBD1 (6 bases). Germline V gene sequence: CDR1 LNHDA, CDR2 SQIVND (reference sequence). CDR3 length equals 14 residues. V was cut by 9 bases and J by 1 base, with 15 bases left in between. In DNA, the CDR3 is TGTGCCAGCCAGGACAGTTTAGTTAACTATGGCTACACCTTC. Its translation: CASQDSLVNYGYTF.

The chain combines TRBV7-2 with TRBJ1-5; no clear D. The CDR3 totals 14 residues. V gave up 0 bases and J gave up 1 base, with 4 bases separating them. Germline-derived CDR1 and CDR2 are SGHTA and FQGNSA. The CDR3 DNA is TGTGCCAGCAGCTTAGCAGGGAGCAATCAGCCCCAGCATTTT. It translates to CASSLAGSNQPQHF. The whole variable domain, filled in from reference TRBV7-2 and TRBJ1-5, reads GAGVSQSPSNKVTEKGKDVELRCDPISGHTALYWYRQSLGQGLEFLIYFQGNSAPDKSGLPSDRFSAERTGGSVSTLTIQRTQQEDSAVYLCASSLAGSNQPQHFGDGTRLSIL.

This clone was counted a few times. Mismatch with germline at one junction end may stem from a read error. The chain links TRBV6-1 to TRBJ1-3; D may be TRBD1 (5 bases). Germline V gene sequence: CDR1 MNHNS, CDR2 SASEGT. The CDR3 is 13 amino acids. The CDR3 loop reads CVSSGTAGNTIYF. DNA for the CDR3: TGTGTCAGCAGTGGGACGGCTGGAAACACCATATATTTT.

This clone was counted at least ten times. This rearrangement joins TRBV5-4 to TRBJ1-4, with 9 nucleotides matching TRBD1. Trimming cost V 2 bases and J 6 bases; bases outside gene matches: 2. The CDR3 runs 14 residues. Per germline, CDR1 SGHNT and CDR2 YYREEE (reference sequence). The CDR3 DNA reads TGTGCCAGCAGCTTACAGGGGGCCGATGAAAAACTGTTTTTT. It codes for CASSLQGADEKLFF.

There are many counts of this clone. This chain joins TRBV5-1 and TRBJ2-7, with 7 bases aligning to TRBD2. The CDR3 is 15 residues long. CDR1 is SGHRS, CDR2 YFSETQ, per germline. J lost 0 bases, V lost 0 bases, and 3 bases had no gene match. CDR3 nucleotides: TGCGCCAGCAGCTTGGAACTAGCGAGCTCCTACGAGCAGTACTTC. Protein product: CASSLELASSYEQYF.

The chain employs TRBV27 and TRBJ2-5; D gene unclear. Trimming stripped 2 bases from V and 4 bases from J, with 11 bases between. Germline V CDR1 and CDR2: MNHEY, SMNVEV (reference sequence). The CDR3 runs to 14 residues. This chain's CDR3 is CASSLSWVGETQYF. DNA of the CDR3: TGTGCCAGCAGTTTAAGTTGGGTTGGAGAGACCCAGTACTTC.

This clone appeared many times. This rearrangement joins TRBV12-3 or TRBV12-4 to TRBJ2-5; D possibly corresponds to TRBD1 (6 bases). The CDR3 contains 16 residues. V gave up 2 bases and J gave up 5 bases, with 18 bases separating them. This chain's CDR3 is CASSLSEGRGKETQYF. CDR3 sequence (DNA): TGTGCCAGCAGTTTAAGCGAGGGCAGGGGAAAGGAGACCCAGTACTTC.

Points on this clone: At one end the junction does not follow the germline gene, possibly because of a read error. The V and J genes are TRBV11-3 and TRBJ2-7, with 8 nucleotides matching TRBD2. Germline V gives CDR1 SGHNT, CDR2 YENEEA. The CDR3 has 16 amino acids. This chain's CDR3 is CAISPTTSGPHYEQYF. The CDR3, as DNA: TGTGCCATCAGCCCAACAACTAGCGGACCTCACTACGAGCAGTACTTC.

This clone was observed many times. J is TRBJ1-5 and V is TRBV20-1, with D possibly TRBD1 on 6 matching bases. The germline V gene encodes CDR1 DFQATT and CDR2 SNEGSKA (reference sequence). The CDR3 has 13 residues. The ends were cut back, 5 bases at V and 4 bases at J, with 12 bases in the middle. CDR3 nucleotide sequence: TGCAGTGCTTCCCGGGACAAAAATCAGCCCCAGCATTTT. As protein: CSASRDKNQPQHF.

This clone was recorded at least ten times. The J gene is TRBJ2-3, the V gene TRBV10-3; 8 nucleotides align to TRBD2. V gave up 7 bases and J gave up 1 base; unmatched junction bases: 4. Germline-derived CDR1 and CDR2 are ENHRY and SYGVKD. This CDR3 contains 14 residues. The CDR3 loop is CAITGSGGTDTQYF. The CDR3 DNA reads TGTGCCATCACGGGTAGCGGGGGCACAGATACGCAGTATTTT.

This clone appeared many times. The chain links TRBV11-2 to TRBJ2-1; 12 nucleotides align to TRBD2. The CDR3 has 19 amino acids. J lost 5 bases, V lost 3 bases, and 14 bases had no gene match. Germline values: CDR1 SGHAT, CDR2 FQNNGV. The CDR3 sequence: CASSFDVRALAGGHNEQFF. The CDR3, as DNA: TGTGCCAGCAGCTTCGATGTCAGGGCACTAGCGGGAGGTCACAATGAGCAGTTCTTC.

CDR3 residues: CASSWQDSYNEQFF. DNA for the CDR3: TGCGCCAGCAGCTGGCAGGACTCATACAATGAGCAGTTCTTC. V gene TRBV5-1 combines with J gene TRBJ2-1, with TRBD2 as a possible D gene (5 bases). V lost 3 bases, J lost 4 bases, and 11 bases lay in between. From germline, CDR1 is SGHRS and CDR2 YFSETQ. The CDR3 loop spans 14 amino acids.

This clone was seen many times. The chain has TRBV18 and TRBJ2-5; a possible D gene is TRBD2 (5 bases). The CDR3 has 15 residues. With 1 base removed from V and 7 bases from J, the gap between germline ends came to 16 bases. Germline CDR1 is KGHSH and CDR2 is LQKENI. CDR3 sequence reads: CASSPRLEGGATQYF. In DNA, the CDR3 is TGTGCCAGCTCACCACGACTCGAGGGTGGCGCGACCCAGTACTTC.